This TCR beta chain was profiled in a study of technical replicates of blood from four donors listed by TCRdb under 2017. CDR1 LGHNA and CDR2 YNFKEQ were looked up in the germline V gene. Counted from cysteine to phenylalanine, this CDR3 has 16 amino acids. Of the read, only the CDR3 DNA is kept; its 48 bases are in frame from base 1. From V the trimming removes 0 bases and from J it removes 0 bases, while the gene matches leave 1 base of the junction unaccounted for. To prepare the library, the immunoSEQ multiplex PCR assay was applied. TCRdb provides this immuneACCESS table in a form limited to in-frame rearrangements. Some clones are lacking; in checked studies, under half of them reflect an unresolved V gene, and why the rest are absent is not known. The sample records some 67,000 clones, roughly 98% of which are singletons. The ten largest account for about 0.16% of the sample. Notes on this clone: Its cognate antigen has yet to be identified. Base qualities are not recorded, but no much larger clone differs from it by a single base.

Sequencing used T cells isolated from PBMCs. This chain joins TRBV4-2 to TRBJ1-4; TRBD1 agrees with 7 junctional bases. The clonotype comes from a human donor in good health. The bases are TGTGCCAGCAGCCAAGAACAGGGGCCAACTAATGAAAAACTGTTTTTT. This codes for CASSQEQGPTNEKLFF.